The rows below give T cell receptor beta chains drawn from one sample of a study of post-analysis software for immune sequencing data. One entry per CDR3 protein results from TCRdb running MiXCR on the PCR reads. Found here are 650,000 to 850,000 distinct CDR3 sequences, 46% of them singletons; the top ten hold approximately 5%. Material: blood. These receptors came from a girl under 18 with multiple sclerosis. Both conserved end residues are part of each CDR3. A D gene is named only where the DNA matches it firmly. Some rows have no size entry. The others give once, few or many, or a class for an expanded clone.

J: TRBJ2-5
D: TRBD1
V: TRBV9
length: 15
size: once
CDR3: CASSVDPGGLKTQYF
DNA: TGTGCCAGCAGCGTAGACCCAGGGGGCTTGAAGACCCAGTACTTC

J: TRBJ2-1
D: TRBD2
V: TRBV6-6
length: 16
size: few
CDR3: CASSHAGDSGHNEQFF
DNA: TGTGCCAGCAGTCATGCAGGTGATAGCGGGCACAATGAGCAGTTCTTC

J: TRBJ1-2
D: TRBD1
V: TRBV7-9
length: 15
size: -
CDR3: CASSPGDRDYYGYTF
DNA: TGTGCCAGCAGCCCCGGGGACAGGGACTACTATGGCTACACCTTC

J: TRBJ2-1
D: -
V: TRBV11-1
length: 15
size: -
CDR3: CASSSELTSPDEQFF
DNA: TGTGCCAGCAGCTCGGAACTTACTAGCCCCGATGAGCAGTTCTTC

J: TRBJ2-1
D: -
V: TRBV9
length: 15
size: few
CDR3: CASSAERTTSNEQFF
DNA: TGTGCCAGCAGCGCCGAGAGGACGACTAGCAATGAGCAGTTCTTC

J: TRBJ2-7
D: TRBD1
V: TRBV25-1
length: 16
size: few
CDR3: CASSDGGQGGWYEQYF
DNA: TGTGCCAGCAGTGATGGGGGACAGGGCGGATGGTACGAGCAGTACTTC

J: TRBJ2-7
D: -
V: TRBV15
length: 13
size: few
CDR3: CATSRGATYEQYF
DNA: TGTGCCACCAGCAGAGGGGCCACTTACGAGCAGTACTTC

J: TRBJ2-3
D: TRBD1
V: TRBV18
length: 16
size: -
CDR3: CASSQPGTGGADTQYF
DNA: TGTGCCAGCTCACAGCCCGGGACAGGGGGCGCGGATACGCAGTATTTT

J: TRBJ2-2
D: TRBD2
V: TRBV6-1
length: 16
size: -
CDR3: CASSELQHAGVGELFF
DNA: TGTGCCAGCAGTGAATTGCAGCACGCGGGGGTTGGGGAGCTGTTTTTT

J: TRBJ1-1
D: -
V: TRBV3-1
length: 15
size: -
CDR3: CASSPPGVRNTEAFF
DNA: TGTGCCAGCAGCCCCCCAGGGGTTAGGAACACTGAAGCTTTCTTT

J: TRBJ2-7
D: TRBD2
V: TRBV20-1
length: 14
size: -
CDR3: CSARDGGGHYEQYF
DNA: TGCAGTGCTAGAGATGGCGGGGGGCACTACGAGCAGTACTTC

J: TRBJ2-2
D: -
V: TRBV20-1
length: 12
size: few
CDR3: CSAREQGGELFF
DNA: TGCAGTGCTAGGGAACAGGGCGGGGAGCTGTTTTTT

J: TRBJ2-2
D: TRBD2
V: TRBV5-1
length: 17
size: -
CDR3: CASSLGAGGPNTGELFF
DNA: TGCGCCAGCAGCTTAGGAGCGGGAGGGCCGAACACCGGGGAGCTGTTTTTT

J: TRBJ2-7
D: -
V: TRBV30
length: 14
size: few
CDR3: CAWKSGTPPYEQYF
DNA: TGTGCCTGGAAGAGCGGGACACCACCCTACGAGCAGTACTTC

J: TRBJ1-5
D: TRBD1
V: TRBV27
length: 15
size: -
CDR3: CASSSTQGDNQPQHF
DNA: TGTGCCAGCAGCTCGACCCAGGGGGACAATCAGCCCCAGCATTTT

J: TRBJ2-7
D: TRBD1
V: TRBV20-1
length: 13
size: -
CDR3: CSAGQGGAYEQYF
DNA: TGCAGTGCCGGACAGGGGGGGGCCTACGAGCAGTACTTC

J: TRBJ2-5
D: -
V: TRBV15
length: 14
size: -
CDR3: CATREHQYQETQYF
DNA: TGTGCCACCAGGGAACACCAGTACCAAGAGACCCAGTACTTC

J: TRBJ2-7
D: -
V: TRBV19
length: 16
size: once
CDR3: CASSIARDTPYVEQYF
DNA: TGTGCCAGTAGTATAGCCCGGGACACCCCCTATGTCGAGCAGTACTTC

J: TRBJ2-5
D: TRBD2
V: TRBV20-1
length: 15
size: -
CDR3: CSARKLAGGLETQYF
DNA: TGCAGTGCTAGAAAACTAGCGGGAGGTTTGGAGACCCAGTACTTC

J: TRBJ1-5
D: -
V: TRBV20-1
length: 13
size: -
CDR3: CSAREDADQPQHF
DNA: TGCAGTGCTAGAGAGGACGCCGATCAGCCCCAGCATTTT

J: TRBJ2-1
D: TRBD2
V: TRBV7-6
length: 15
size: few
CDR3: CASSSPHSGRGEQFF
DNA: TGTGCCAGCAGCTCCCCACACAGCGGGAGGGGTGAGCAGTTCTTC

J: TRBJ2-4
D: -
V: TRBV20-1
length: 14
size: -
CDR3: CSAKGWGLKNIQYF
DNA: TGCAGTGCTAAAGGATGGGGGCTCAAGAACATTCAGTACTTC

J: TRBJ2-7
D: TRBD1
V: TRBV27
length: 14
size: few
CDR3: CASSSPGTGNEQYF
DNA: TGTGCCAGCAGCTCTCCCGGGACAGGGAACGAGCAGTACTTC

J: TRBJ1-4
D: TRBD1
V: TRBV7-9
length: 16
size: -
CDR3: CASSSGGLLINEKLFF
DNA: TGTGCCAGCAGCTCAGGGGGCCTATTAATTAATGAAAAACTGTTTTTT

J: TRBJ1-2
D: -
V: TRBV10-3
length: 13
size: few
CDR3: CAISSGREDGYTF
DNA: TGTGCCATCAGCTCAGGGCGGGAAGATGGCTACACCTTC

J: TRBJ2-7
D: TRBD2
V: TRBV9
length: 14
size: -
CDR3: CASSPGDYGPEQYF
DNA: TGTGCCAGCAGCCCGGGGGACTACGGACCCGAGCAGTACTTC

J: TRBJ2-1
D: -
V: TRBV6-1
length: 12
size: once
CDR3: CASSEIGNEQFF
DNA: TGTGCCAGCAGTGAAATCGGCAATGAGCAGTTCTTC

J: TRBJ1-1
D: -
V: TRBV10-3
length: 15
size: few
CDR3: CAISESGGMNTEAFF
DNA: TGTGCCATCAGTGAGTCGGGCGGGATGAACACTGAAGCTTTCTTT

J: TRBJ2-5
D: TRBD2
V: TRBV7-2
length: 19
size: -
CDR3: CASSPGLAGVVVGSETQYF
DNA: TGTGCCAGCAGCCCCGGACTAGCGGGAGTTGTTGTTGGCTCAGAGACCCAGTACTTC

J: TRBJ1-2
D: -
V: TRBV24-1
length: 14
size: once
CDR3: CATSDSGRNYGYTF
DNA: TGTGCCACCAGTGACTCGGGACGGAACTATGGCTACACCTTC

J: TRBJ2-1
D: -
V: TRBV21-1
length: 16
size: -
CDR3: CASSFLRGRANNEQFF
DNA: TGTGCCAGCAGCTTCCTACGGGGGAGGGCCAACAATGAGCAGTTCTTC

J: TRBJ2-7
D: TRBD2
V: TRBV20-1
length: 16
size: -
CDR3: CSARGRLAVSSYEQYF
DNA: TGCAGTGCTAGGGGCCGACTAGCGGTCAGCTCCTACGAGCAGTACTTC

J: TRBJ2-5
D: -
V: TRBV28
length: 12
size: few
CDR3: CASSPGPLRRYF
DNA: TGTGCCAGCAGCCCAGGACCGCTCAGGCGGTACTTC

J: TRBJ1-1
D: -
V: TRBV5-1
length: 16
size: -
CDR3: CASSLALVRGNTEAFF
DNA: TGCGCCAGCAGCTTGGCGTTAGTTCGGGGGAACACTGAAGCTTTCTTT